The source of this TCR beta chain is a study of blood T cell repertoires in COVID-19. Study-level information: Some COVID-19 samples were acute and others convalescent; all came from the United States, Italy and Spain.

Under the authors' procedure: Estimates of nucleated cell counts were drawn from the amplification of reference gene primers. Profiled with immunoSEQ multiplex PCR; TCRdb holds only in-frame clones, not every one. The V and J calls and clone size were taken over from that table, and D and trimming were inferred from the DNA. This sample has 250,000 to 350,000 clones, with about 88% found just once. Allocation to cohorts depended on clinical history reported by the participants. Germline assignment: CDR1 SGHNT and CDR2 YYREEE (reference sequence). Unmatched junction bases numbered 2, after V lost 2 bases and J lost 2 bases. The CDR3 has 14 amino acids.

This chain connects TRBV5-4 to TRBJ2-7, with 9 bases that match TRBD1. Source material: PBMCs or T cells enriched from blood (not recorded which). The receptor was derived from a woman aged 50 to 60 who had recovered from COVID-19. In DNA, the CDR3 is TGTGCCAGCAGCTTAGGACAGGGGCCCTACGAGCAGTACTTC. Translation: CASSLGQGPYEQYF. The full variable domain, in which reference TRBV5-4 and TRBJ2-7 provide the parts outside the CDR3, is ETGVTQSPTHLIKTRGQQVTLRCSSQSGHNTVSWYQQALGQGPQFIFQYYREEENGRGNFPPRFSGLQFPNYSSELNVNALELDDSALYLCASSLGQGPYEQYFGPGTRLTVT.